The present TCR beta chain was sequenced within a study of blood T cell repertoires in COVID-19. Individuals aged about 18 to 100 years were recruited from 24 US areas. Cohort assignment relied on participant-reported clinical history. Recovered participants had two consecutive negative NP/OP PCR tests, healthcare professional clearance, or symptom resolution. This CDR3 has 13 amino acids. The V gene's germline CDR1 is ENHRY and CDR2 SYGVKD. V was shortened by 2 bases and J by 10 bases, with 9 bases between the two germline ends. Sequencing used immunoSEQ multiplex PCR; TCRdb keeps in-frame clones, though not all of them. The data hold a few hundred thousand clones, with 87% observed a single time.

Sequencing used PBMCs or T cells enriched from blood (not recorded which). This TCR came from a man aged 30 to 45 who had recovered from COVID-19. This chain uses TRBV10-3 with TRBJ1-6; a possible D gene is TRBD1 (6 bases). CDR3 residues: CAISEPGVSPLHF. The CDR3 DNA sequence: TGTGCCATCAGTGAGCCAGGGGTCTCACCCCTCCACTTT.